This is a list of T cell receptor beta chains from one sample in a study of OX40 agonist ivuxolimab in advanced cancers. The method was immunoSEQ multiplex PCR; TCRdb's version includes in-frame clones alone and lacks a portion of them. This table holds tens of thousands of clones, roughly 94% found once. This material consisted of CD4+ or CD8+ T cells sorted from blood, taken in a trial of the OX40 agonist ivuxolimab. The receptors derive from an adult with an advanced solid tumor such as melanoma, head and neck, liver or kidney cancer. The CDR3 runs from the conserved cysteine through the conserved F or W. The D gene is left open where the match is weak. Size is omitted from some rows. Given values are once, few, many or a class for expanded clones.

v_call,d_call,j_call,cdr3_length,clone_size,cdr3_aa,cdr3_nt
TRBV11-2,TRBD1,TRBJ2-2,18,NA,CASSLGTEAFANTGELFF,TGTGCCAGCAGCTTGGGGACAGAAGCTTTCGCGAACACCGGGGAGCTGTTTTTT
TRBV5-4,TRBD1,TRBJ1-1,18,NA,CASSLEVYQGQGLPEAFF,TGTGCCAGCAGCTTGGAGGTTTACCAGGGACAGGGCTTGCCTGAAGCTTTCTTT
TRBV7-2,NA,TRBJ1-2,14,NA,CASSLEGSYYGYTF,TGTGCCAGCAGCTTAGAGGGCAGCTACTATGGCTACACCTTC
TRBV5-1,NA,TRBJ2-3,15,NA,CASSFEGQWADTQYF,TGCGCCAGCAGCTTCGAGGGCCAATGGGCAGATACGCAGTATTTT
TRBV4-1,NA,TRBJ1-2,15,NA,CASSQDRGPGYGYTF,TGCGCCAGCAGCCAAGACAGGGGACCGGGTTATGGCTACACCTTC
TRBV7-9,NA,TRBJ2-7,15,NA,CASSSFRDGNYEQYF,TGTGCCAGCAGCTCCTTTAGGGACGGCAACTACGAGCAGTACTTC
TRBV5-4,NA,TRBJ2-3,14,NA,CASSSLTSTDTQYF,TGTGCCAGCAGCTCCTTAACTAGCACAGATACGCAGTATTTT
TRBV19,TRBD2,TRBJ2-3,13,NA,CASSRGGPDTQYF,TGTGCCAGTAGTCGGGGAGGGCCCGATACGCAGTATTTT
TRBV27,NA,TRBJ1-1,12,NA,CASQGMNTEAFF,TGTGCCTCCCAGGGGATGAACACTGAAGCTTTCTTT
TRBV7-3,NA,TRBJ1-2,14,NA,CASSLEGASYGYTF,TGTGCCAGCAGCCTCGAGGGAGCGTCCTATGGCTACACCTTC
TRBV9,TRBD2,TRBJ2-3,15,NA,CASSVGGSGMDTQYF,TGTGCCAGCAGCGTAGGCGGTAGCGGGATGGATACGCAGTATTTT
TRBV6-6,NA,TRBJ1-1,15,NA,CASSIQSTGNTEAFF,TGTGCCAGCAGCATACAGTCGACAGGGAACACTGAAGCTTTCTTT
TRBV7-9,NA,TRBJ1-1,15,NA,CASSVGRAGVTEAFF,TGTGCCAGCAGCGTAGGTAGGGCAGGGGTCACTGAAGCTTTCTTT
TRBV28,TRBD1,TRBJ2-1,14,NA,CASSHPRGLNEQFF,TGTGCCAGCAGCCACCCCAGGGGGCTAAATGAGCAGTTCTTC
TRBV7-8,NA,TRBJ1-5,15,NA,CASSPGSGSNQPQHF,TGTGCCAGCAGCCCTGGGTCAGGGAGCAATCAGCCCCAGCATTTT
TRBV6-5,NA,TRBJ1-5,15,NA,CASSSALYSNQPQHF,TGTGCCAGCAGTTCCGCATTGTATAGCAATCAGCCCCAGCATTTT
TRBV7-3,TRBD2,TRBJ2-2,14,NA,CASSAGSGRGELFF,TGTGCCAGCAGCGCGGGGAGCGGGAGAGGGGAGCTGTTTTTT
TRBV27,NA,TRBJ2-7,12,NA,CASTSQVYEQYF,TGTGCCAGCACATCACAGGTCTACGAGCAGTACTTC
TRBV7-2,NA,TRBJ2-6,16,NA,CASSLSTGSGANVLTF,TGTGCCAGCAGCTTATCGACAGGCTCTGGGGCCAACGTCCTGACTTTC
TRBV19,TRBD1,TRBJ2-7,14,NA,CASSWGTGDYEQYF,TGTGCCAGTAGTTGGGGGACAGGGGACTACGAGCAGTACTTC
TRBV5-4,NA,TRBJ1-2,15,NA,CASSLDGGPRDGYTF,TGTGCCAGCAGCTTGGATGGAGGGCCTAGGGATGGCTACACCTTC
TRBV4-1,TRBD1,TRBJ2-2,17,NA,CASSQAPDRGPGGELFF,TGCGCCAGCAGCCAAGCACCGGACAGGGGGCCTGGCGGGGAGCTGTTTTTT
TRBV6-5,NA,TRBJ2-7,15,NA,CASSHWTASSYEQYF,TGTGCCAGCAGCCATTGGACAGCCAGCTCCTACGAGCAGTACTTC
TRBV4-3,NA,TRBJ1-1,16,NA,CASSQEFRRKTSEAFF,TGCGCCAGCAGCCAAGAATTTAGAAGGAAGACCTCTGAAGCTTTCTTT
TRBV7-8,NA,TRBJ1-2,15,NA,CASSLYTRSNYGYTF,TGTGCCAGCAGCCTATACACCCGCTCTAACTATGGCTACACCTTC
TRBV4-1,NA,TRBJ1-5,15,NA,CASSQAEHSNQPQHF,TGCGCCAGCAGCCAAGCGGAGCATAGCAATCAGCCCCAGCATTTT
TRBV6-5,NA,TRBJ2-2,15,NA,CASSYRTLETGELFF,TGTGCCAGCAGTTACCGCACCCTCGAGACCGGGGAGCTGTTTTTT
TRBV27,NA,TRBJ1-5,14,NA,CASSSSGINQPQHF,NA
TRBV27,NA,TRBJ2-5,15,NA,CASSLDGRGPKTQYF,TGTGCCAGCAGTTTAGATGGCAGGGGTCCAAAGACCCAGTACTTC
TRBV21-1,NA,TRBJ2-2,13,NA,CASSKVRTGELFF,TGTGCCAGCAGCAAAGTTCGCACCGGGGAGCTGTTTTTT
TRBV4-2,TRBD1,TRBJ1-2,12,NA,CASRGGQAGYTF,TGTGCCAGCAGGGGAGGACAGGCTGGCTACACCTTC
TRBV4-3,TRBD2,TRBJ2-2,17,NA,CASSRLAGGPATGELFF,TGCGCCAGCAGCAGGCTAGCGGGGGGGCCGGCCACCGGGGAGCTGTTTTTT
TRBV7-2,NA,TRBJ2-7,12,NA,CASSFPKDEQYF,TGTGCCAGCAGCTTTCCAAAGGACGAGCAGTACTTC
TRBV5-5,NA,TRBJ1-1,13,NA,CASSLGQGGEAFF,TGTGCCAGCAGCTTAGGCCAGGGAGGAGAAGCTTTCTTT
TRBV6-4,NA,TRBJ1-1,15,NA,CASSVGPLGDTEAFF,TGTGCCAGCAGTGTGGGACCTTTAGGGGACACTGAAGCTTTCTTT
TRBV4-2,NA,TRBJ1-1,15,NA,CASSQFGTGGAEAFF,TGTGCCAGCAGCCAATTTGGGACCGGAGGCGCTGAAGCTTTCTTT
TRBV7-9,NA,TRBJ2-4,19,once,CASSSRGRGAQGAKNIQYF,TGTGCCAGCAGCTCAAGGGGTCGAGGCGCGCAGGGGGCCAAAAACATTCAGTACTTC
TRBV4-1,TRBD2,TRBJ2-1,16,NA,CASRLLAYSSYNEQFF,TGCGCCAGCAGACTACTAGCGTACAGCTCCTACAATGAGCAGTTCTTC
TRBV7-9,NA,TRBJ2-2,18,NA,CASSLVPGGPRYTGELFF,TGTGCCAGCAGCTTAGTCCCCGGGGGCCCGCGGTATACCGGGGAGCTGTTTTTT
TRBV6-5,NA,TRBJ2-7,12,NA,CASSYPGGEQYF,TGTGCCAGCAGTTACCCCGGGGGCGAGCAGTACTTC
TRBV6-5,NA,TRBJ1-6,15,NA,CASSYGGGKNSPLHF,TGTGCCAGCAGTTATGGGGGTGGAAAGAATTCACCCCTCCACTTT
TRBV9,NA,TRBJ2-7,14,NA,CASSVDGSSYEQYF,TGTGCCAGCAGCGTAGACGGCAGCTCCTACGAGCAGTACTTC